Presented here are 18 T cell receptor beta chains from one specimen sequenced in a study of cytomegalovirus exposure and HLA in healthy donors. PCR amplification relied on 60 Vbeta primers (plus 13 Jbeta primers). TCRdb keeps only in-frame clones here, not all; method: immunoSEQ multiplex PCR. This sample has around 130,000 clones, with around four fifths found just once. The specimen sequenced was PBMCs. The origin of the receptors is a woman aged 40 to 50 in good health and CMV-seropositive.

This sequence joins TRBV4-1 and TRBJ2-7, with 10 nucleotides matching TRBD2. The germline CDR1 and CDR2 sequences are MGHRA and YSYEKL. The J segment lost 0 bases and the V segment lost 4 bases, leaving 6 bases of the junction unmatched. The CDR3 has 16 amino acids. The CDR3 DNA reads TGCGCCAGCAGCCCCCAAGCGGGAGGGCCCTCCTACGAGCAGTACTTC. It encodes CASSPQAGGPSYEQYF.

V and J are TRBV5-6 and TRBJ2-1; TRBD1 aligns across 7 bases. CDR1 and CDR2 (germline): SGHDT, YYEEEE. The CDR3 is 19 amino acids. J was trimmed by 7 bases and V by 4 bases; bases with no gene match: 23. CDR3 nucleotides: TGTGCCAGCAGCCCGGATGGTAACTCGCGACAGGGCATTCTAAATGAGCAGTTCTTC. This translates into CASSPDGNSRQGILNEQFF.

J is TRBJ2-2 and V is TRBV27, with D maybe TRBD1 (6 bases). Germline V lookup: CDR1 MNHEY, CDR2 SMNVEV (reference sequence). The CDR3 loop spans 14 amino acids. The ends were cut back, 6 bases at V and 6 bases at J, with 14 bases in the middle. CDR3 DNA: TGTGCCAGCAGACGGGTGAGGGGGTCCGGGGAGCTGTTTTTT. It encodes CASRRVRGSGELFF.

The gene calls are TRBV2 and TRBJ2-5; possible D gene TRBD2, 6 bases. The CDR3 is 14 amino acids. In germline, CDR1 is SNHLY, CDR2 FYNNEI. V was pared by 3 bases and J by 1 base, with 9 bases between. CDR3 in amino acids: CASSEVGGQETQYF. CDR3 coding DNA: TGTGCCAGCAGTGAGGTGGGGGGCCAAGAGACCCAGTACTTC.

This chain joins TRBV28 and TRBJ2-5; 7 bases are shared with TRBD2. The CDR3 has 16 amino acids. From germline, CDR1 is MDHEN and CDR2 SYDVKM. V lost 3 bases to trimming and J lost 2 bases; unmatched junction nucleotides: 9. The CDR3 DNA reads TGTGCCAGCAGTTTCCTAGCGGAGATTGCTCAAGAGACCCAGTACTTC. Protein sequence: CASSFLAEIAQETQYF.

V and J are TRBV28 and TRBJ1-1; weak D call: TRBD1 (5 bases). Germline lookup yields CDR1 MDHEN and CDR2 SYDVKM. The germline V and J ends were trimmed by 11 bases and 5 bases, with 15 bases remaining between them. This CDR3 is 12 amino acids long. CDR3 DNA sequence: TGTGCCCCCTTTGGGGCGGTGACTGAAGCTTTCTTT. Protein: CAPFGAVTEAFF.

The CDR3 region is CASSQDLAGGGTIDTQYF. The CDR3 DNA is TGTGCCAGCAGCCAAGATCTTGCGGGTGGCGGGACGATAGATACGCAGTATTTT. The V gene is TRBV4-2, the J gene TRBJ2-3, with a possible D match to TRBD2 (6 bases). The CDR3 sequence is 18 residues long. The V and J ends lost 0 bases and 5 bases respectively, with 21 bases between them. CDR1 is LGHNA and CDR2 is YNFKEQ in the germline V gene.

This sequence joins TRBV11-2 and TRBJ2-3; D unresolved. The CDR3 contains 14 residues. V dropped 3 bases and J dropped 1 base, with 8 bases sitting between them. Germline CDR1 SGHAT, CDR2 FQNNGV. CDR3 loop: CASSFNTGTDTQYF. In nucleotides, the CDR3 is TGTGCCAGCAGCTTCAATACAGGCACAGATACGCAGTATTTT.

The chain employs TRBV7-9 and TRBJ2-3; 11 bases line up with TRBD1. V was pared by 4 bases and J by 4 bases, with 7 bases of the junction left unmatched. The CDR3 runs to 16 residues. Looked up from germline, CDR1 is SEHNR and CDR2 is FQNEAQ (reference sequence). CDR3 protein: CASSWTGGAGADTQYF. CDR3 coding DNA: TGTGCCAGCAGCTGGACAGGGGGCGCCGGTGCAGATACGCAGTATTTT.

For this clone: At one of its ends the junction is not consistent with the germline gene, which may arise from a read error. This chain joins TRBV7-7 and TRBJ2-6; 9 bases are shared with TRBD1. CDR1 and CDR2 (germline): SSHAT, FNYEAQ (reference sequence). The CDR3 spans 19 residues. The CDR3 region is CASSAQIGQGSSGANVLTF. In nucleotides, the CDR3 is TGTGCTAGCAGCGCCCAGATTGGACAGGGGAGCTCTGGGGCCAACGTCCTGACTTTC.

The genes are TRBV5-6 and TRBJ1-4; D possibly corresponds to TRBD1 (6 bases). In germline, CDR1 is SGHDT, CDR2 YYEEEE. V was shortened by 2 bases and J by 4 bases, with 18 bases between the two germline ends. The CDR3 has 17 residues. The DNA for the CDR3 is TGTGCCAGCAGCTTAAGTCGACAGGCGTCGTATAATGAAAAACTGTTTTTT. Protein: CASSLSRQASYNEKLFF. Supplemented by reference TRBV5-6 and TRBJ1-4, the full variable domain reads DAGVTQSPTHLIKTRGQQVTLRCSPKSGHDTVSWYQQALGQGPQFIFQYYEEEERQRGNFPDRFSGHQFPNYSSELNVNALLLGDSALYLCASSLSRQASYNEKLFFGSGTQLSVL.

This chain uses TRBV6-5 with TRBJ2-3; perhaps TRBD2 as D (7 bases). Per the germline V gene, CDR1 is MNHEY and CDR2 is SVGAGI. Between the trimmed V and J ends, which lost 4 bases and 0 bases, there was a span of 14 bases. The CDR3 has 16 residues. The CDR3 coding sequence is TGTGCCAGCAGTTCCCCCGGGGGGCGCAGCACAGATACGCAGTATTTT. This codes for CASSSPGGRSTDTQYF.

This chain connects TRBV5-6 to TRBJ1-2; 7 nucleotides match TRBD1. Germline CDR1 and CDR2: SGHDT and YYEEEE. Trimming at V came to 2 bases and at J to 3 bases, leaving 13 bases not matched to a gene. This CDR3 has 17 amino acids. The CDR3 sequence: CASSFIQGRILDYGYTF. CDR3 bases: TGTGCCAGCAGCTTTATACAGGGGCGGATCCTGGACTATGGCTACACCTTC.

This clone was detected only a few times. The chain is built from TRBV4-2 and TRBJ2-4; D ambiguous. The CDR3 extends over 11 amino acids. The V end lost 0 bases, the J end lost 9 bases, and 3 bases lay between the germline ends. Germline CDR1 is LGHNA and CDR2 is YNFKEQ. For the CDR3, the DNA is TGTGCCAGCAGCCAAGAGAGCATTCAGTACTTC. Translating gives CASSQESIQYF.

This clone was observed a few times. The chain has TRBV19 and TRBJ1-5; D unclear. V gave up 1 base and J gave up 0 bases, with 10 bases separating them. CDR3 length: 16 residues. Germline V gene data show CDR1 as LNHDA and CDR2 as SQIVND (reference sequence). This CDR3 reads CASSIARRISNQPQHF. CDR3 nucleotide sequence: TGTGCCAGTAGTATAGCCAGAAGAATTAGCAATCAGCCCCAGCATTTT.

V usage is TRBV27 and J usage is TRBJ2-5; D may be TRBD2 (5 bases). V was cut by 2 bases and J by 5 bases, with 12 bases left in between. Germline V gene data show CDR1 as MNHEY and CDR2 as SMNVEV (reference sequence). The CDR3 totals 14 residues. This chain's CDR3 is CASSLAPGSETQYF. The CDR3 coding sequence is TGTGCCAGCAGTTTAGCCCCGGGGAGCGAGACCCAGTACTTC.

V usage is TRBV28 and J usage is TRBJ2-6; D perhaps matches TRBD2 (6 bases). The V and J ends lost 3 bases and 0 bases respectively, with 15 bases between them. CDR3 size: 18 residues. Germline V gene sequence: CDR1 MDHEN, CDR2 SYDVKM. The CDR3 DNA follows: TGTGCCAGCAGTTTGGGGGGTGGTTCTCTCTCTGGGGCCAACGTCCTGACTTTC. Translating it yields CASSLGGGSLSGANVLTF.

The J gene is TRBJ2-1, the V gene TRBV7-9; TRBD2 matches at 7 bases. Unmatched junction bases numbered 5, after V lost 3 bases and J lost 9 bases. The germline V gene encodes CDR1 SEHNR and CDR2 FQNEAQ (reference sequence). The length of the CDR3 is 13 residues. The CDR3 nucleotides are TGTGCCAGCAGCTTCCCCGGGAGGCTTGAGCAGTTCTTC. Translating it yields CASSFPGRLEQFF.